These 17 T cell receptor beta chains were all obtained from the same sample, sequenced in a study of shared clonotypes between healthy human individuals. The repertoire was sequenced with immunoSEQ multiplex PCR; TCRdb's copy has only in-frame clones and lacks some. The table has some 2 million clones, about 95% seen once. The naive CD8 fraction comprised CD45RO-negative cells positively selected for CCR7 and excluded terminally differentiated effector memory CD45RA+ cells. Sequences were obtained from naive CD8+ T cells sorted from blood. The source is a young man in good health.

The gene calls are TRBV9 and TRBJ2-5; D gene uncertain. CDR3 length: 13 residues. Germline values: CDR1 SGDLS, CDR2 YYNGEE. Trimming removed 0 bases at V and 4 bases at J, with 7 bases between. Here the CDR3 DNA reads TGTGCCAGCAGCGTAGGTTCGAGAGAGACCCAGTACTTC. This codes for CASSVGSRETQYF. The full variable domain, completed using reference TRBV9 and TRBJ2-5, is DSGVTQTPKHLITATGQRVTLRCSPRSGDLSVYWYQQSLDQGLQFLIQYYNGEERAKGNILERFSAQQFPDLHSELNLSSLELGDSALYFCASSVGSRETQYFGPGTRLLVL.

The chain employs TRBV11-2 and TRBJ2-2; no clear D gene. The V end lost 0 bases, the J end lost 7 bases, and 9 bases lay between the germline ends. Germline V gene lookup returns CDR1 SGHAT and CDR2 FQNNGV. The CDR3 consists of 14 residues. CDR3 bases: TGTGCCAGCAGCTTAGAAGCAGGAAACGGGGAGCTGTTTTTT. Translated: CASSLEAGNGELFF.

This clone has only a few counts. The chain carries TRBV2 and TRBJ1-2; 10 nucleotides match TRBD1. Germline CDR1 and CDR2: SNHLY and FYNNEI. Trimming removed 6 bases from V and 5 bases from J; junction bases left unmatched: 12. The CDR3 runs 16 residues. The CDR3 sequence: CASRRPPTGGGYGYTF. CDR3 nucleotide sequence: TGTGCCAGCAGGCGTCCTCCGACAGGGGGCGGGTATGGCTACACCTTC.

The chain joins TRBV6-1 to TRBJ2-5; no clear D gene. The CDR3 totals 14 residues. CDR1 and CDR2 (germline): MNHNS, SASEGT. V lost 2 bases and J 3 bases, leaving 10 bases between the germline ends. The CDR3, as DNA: TGTGCCAGCAGTGAACTAGGGTTGAAAGAGACCCAGTACTTC. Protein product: CASSELGLKETQYF.

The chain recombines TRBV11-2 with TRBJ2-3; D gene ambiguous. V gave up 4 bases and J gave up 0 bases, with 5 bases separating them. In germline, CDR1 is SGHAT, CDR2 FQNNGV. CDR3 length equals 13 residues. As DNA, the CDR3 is TGTGCCAGCAGCTCTACTAGCACAGATACGCAGTATTTT. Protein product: CASSSTSTDTQYF.

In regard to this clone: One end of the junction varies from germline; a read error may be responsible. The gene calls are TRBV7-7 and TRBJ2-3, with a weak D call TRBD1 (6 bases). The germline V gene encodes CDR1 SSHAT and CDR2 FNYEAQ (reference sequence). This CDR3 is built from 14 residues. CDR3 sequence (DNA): TGTGCTAGCAGTTACAGGGAATCCACAGATACGCAGTATTTT. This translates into CASSYRESTDTQYF.

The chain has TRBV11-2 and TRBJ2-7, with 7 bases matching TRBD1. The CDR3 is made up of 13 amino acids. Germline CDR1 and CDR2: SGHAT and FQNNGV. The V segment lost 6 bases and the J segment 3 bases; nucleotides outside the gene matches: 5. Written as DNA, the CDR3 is TGTGCCAGCAGTTTTACAGGGGTCTACGAGCAGTACTTC. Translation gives CASSFTGVYEQYF.

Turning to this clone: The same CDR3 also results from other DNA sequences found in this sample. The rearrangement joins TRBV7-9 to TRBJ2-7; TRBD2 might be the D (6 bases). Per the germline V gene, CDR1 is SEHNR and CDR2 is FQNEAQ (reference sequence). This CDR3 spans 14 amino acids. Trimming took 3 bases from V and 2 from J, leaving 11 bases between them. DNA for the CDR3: TGTGCCAGCAGCTTGGACGCGGGACCCTACGAGCAGTACTTC. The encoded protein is CASSLDAGPYEQYF.

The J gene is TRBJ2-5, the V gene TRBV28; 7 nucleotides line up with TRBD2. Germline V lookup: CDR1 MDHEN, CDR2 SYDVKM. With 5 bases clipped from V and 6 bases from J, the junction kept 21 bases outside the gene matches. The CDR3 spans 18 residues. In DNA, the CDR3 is TGTGCCAGCAGTAGCGGGACCCCTTTGGAGTGGTGGTTGAAGACCCAGTACTTC. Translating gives CASSSGTPLEWWLKTQYF.

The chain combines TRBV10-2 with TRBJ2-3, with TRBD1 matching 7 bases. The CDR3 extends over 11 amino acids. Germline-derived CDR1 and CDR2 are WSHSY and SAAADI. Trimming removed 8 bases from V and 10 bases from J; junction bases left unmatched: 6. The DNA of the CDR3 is TGCGCCAGCGAGGGGGCTTTGGCGCAGTATTTT. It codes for CASEGALAQYF.

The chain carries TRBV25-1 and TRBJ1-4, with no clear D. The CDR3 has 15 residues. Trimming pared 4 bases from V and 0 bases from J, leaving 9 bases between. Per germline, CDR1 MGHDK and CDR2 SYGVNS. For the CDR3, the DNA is TGTGCCAGCAGTGTTATGAAGTCAACTAATGAAAAACTGTTTTTT. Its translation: CASSVMKSTNEKLFF. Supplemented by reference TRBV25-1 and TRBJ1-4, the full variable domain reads EADIYQTPRYLVIGTGKKITLECSQTMGHDKMYWYQQDPGMELHLIHYSYGVNSTEKGDLSSESTVSRIRTEHFPLTLESARPSHTSQYLCASSVMKSTNEKLFFGSGTQLSVL.

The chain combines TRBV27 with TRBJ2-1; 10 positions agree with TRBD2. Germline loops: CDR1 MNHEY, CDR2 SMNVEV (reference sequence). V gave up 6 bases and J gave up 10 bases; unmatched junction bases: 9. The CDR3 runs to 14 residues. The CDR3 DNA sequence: TGTGCCAGCAGCCAGCGGGAGGGTCTGGGGGAGCAGTTCTTC. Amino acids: CASSQREGLGEQFF.

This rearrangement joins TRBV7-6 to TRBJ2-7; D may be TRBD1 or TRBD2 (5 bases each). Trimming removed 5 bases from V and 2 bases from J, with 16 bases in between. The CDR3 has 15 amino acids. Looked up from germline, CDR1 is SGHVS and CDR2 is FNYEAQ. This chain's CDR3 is CASSPGIGGPYEQYF. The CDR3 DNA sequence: TGTGCCAGCAGCCCCGGGATTGGGGGTCCCTACGAGCAGTACTTC. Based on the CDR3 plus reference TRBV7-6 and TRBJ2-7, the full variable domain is GAGVSQSPRYKVTKRGQDVALRCDPISGHVSLYWYRQALGQGPEFLTYFNYEAQQDKSGLPNDRFSAERPEGSISTLTIQRTEQRDSAMYRCASSPGIGGPYEQYFGPGTRLTVT.

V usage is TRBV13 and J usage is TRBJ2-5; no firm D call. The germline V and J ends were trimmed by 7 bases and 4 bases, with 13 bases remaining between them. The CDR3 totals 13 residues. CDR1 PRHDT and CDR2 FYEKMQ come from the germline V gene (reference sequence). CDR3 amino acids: CASTRVGGETQYF. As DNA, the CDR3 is TGTGCCAGCACTCGAGTGGGTGGAGAGACCCAGTACTTC.

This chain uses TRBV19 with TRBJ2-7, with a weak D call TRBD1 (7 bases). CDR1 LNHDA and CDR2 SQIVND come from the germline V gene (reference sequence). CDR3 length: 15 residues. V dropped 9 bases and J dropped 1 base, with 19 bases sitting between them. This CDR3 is CASPGQTSLSYEQYF. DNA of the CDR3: TGTGCCAGCCCGGGACAGACTAGTTTATCCTACGAGCAGTACTTC. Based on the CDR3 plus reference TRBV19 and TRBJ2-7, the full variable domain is DGGITQSPKYLFRKEGQNVTLSCEQNLNHDAMYWYRQDPGQGLRLIYYSQIVNDFQKGDIAEGYSVSREKKESFPLTVTSAQKNPTAFYLCASPGQTSLSYEQYFGPGTRLTVT.

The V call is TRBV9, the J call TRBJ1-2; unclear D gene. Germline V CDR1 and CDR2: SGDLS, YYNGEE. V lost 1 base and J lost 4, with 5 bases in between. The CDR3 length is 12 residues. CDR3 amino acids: CASSVSGYGYTF. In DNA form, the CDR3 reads TGTGCCAGCAGCGTATCCGGCTATGGCTACACCTTC.

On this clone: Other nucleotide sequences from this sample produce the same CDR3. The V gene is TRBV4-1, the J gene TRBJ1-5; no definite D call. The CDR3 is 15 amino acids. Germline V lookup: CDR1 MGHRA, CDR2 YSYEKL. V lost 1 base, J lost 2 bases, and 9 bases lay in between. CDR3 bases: TGCGCCAGCAGCCAAGTTTCCGGGGGCAATCAGCCCCAGCATTTT. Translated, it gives CASSQVSGGNQPQHF.